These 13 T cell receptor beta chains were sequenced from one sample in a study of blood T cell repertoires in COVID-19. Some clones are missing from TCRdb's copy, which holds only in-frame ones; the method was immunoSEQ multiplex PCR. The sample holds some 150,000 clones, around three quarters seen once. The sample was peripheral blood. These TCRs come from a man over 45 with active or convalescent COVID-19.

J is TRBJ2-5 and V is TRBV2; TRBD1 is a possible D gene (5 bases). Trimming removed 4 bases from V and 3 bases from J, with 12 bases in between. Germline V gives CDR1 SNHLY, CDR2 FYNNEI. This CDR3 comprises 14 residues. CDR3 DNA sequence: TGTGCCAGCAGTGTGTTAGAGACAGAAGAGACCCAGTACTTC. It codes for CASSVLETEETQYF.

This CDR3 is CASSFDRGYQETQYF. CDR3 nucleotide sequence: TGTGCCAGCAGCTTCGACAGGGGGTATCAAGAGACCCAGTACTTC. This chain links TRBV7-2 with TRBJ2-5, with 9 bases fitting TRBD1. The CDR3 sequence is 15 residues long. Per the germline V gene, CDR1 is SGHTA and CDR2 is FQGNSA. Losses at the gene ends were 3 bases for V and 2 bases for J; bases not matched to a gene: 4.

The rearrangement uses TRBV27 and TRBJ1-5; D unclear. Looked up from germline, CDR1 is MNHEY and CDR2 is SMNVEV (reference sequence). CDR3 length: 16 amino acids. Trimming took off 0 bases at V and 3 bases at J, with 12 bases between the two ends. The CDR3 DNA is TGTGCCAGCAGTTTATCTAAAACTGTGCTCAATCAGCCCCAGCATTTT. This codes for CASSLSKTVLNQPQHF.

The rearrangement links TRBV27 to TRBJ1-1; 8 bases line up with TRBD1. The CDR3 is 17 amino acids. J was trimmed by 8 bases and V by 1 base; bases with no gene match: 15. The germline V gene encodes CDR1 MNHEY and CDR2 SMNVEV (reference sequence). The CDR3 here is CASSLYPSGGTGTEAFF. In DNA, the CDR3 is TGTGCCAGCAGTTTATACCCCTCCGGAGGGACAGGAACGGAAGCTTTCTTT.

As DNA, the CDR3 is TGCAGTGCTAGTCAGGCAGGGGCTCATCACGAATCGTTCTTT. It codes for CSASQAGAHHESFF. This sequence joins TRBV20-1 and TRBJ1-1, with TRBD1 as a possible D gene (6 bases). CDR3 length: 14 residues. Germline V CDR1 and CDR2: DFQATT, SNEGSKA (reference sequence). V lost 3 bases and J lost 14, with 25 bases in between.

Written as DNA, the CDR3 is TGCGCCAGCATCCCCGGCCTAGCCCTCCGGGGGTACGAGCAGTACTTC. Translated, it gives CASIPGLALRGYEQYF. This chain joins TRBV23-1 and TRBJ2-7; perhaps TRBD2 as D (6 bases). Being an ORF, TRBV23-1 has a function that is uncertain. The CDR3 length is 16 residues. V was shortened by 7 bases and J by 4 bases, with 23 bases between the two germline ends.

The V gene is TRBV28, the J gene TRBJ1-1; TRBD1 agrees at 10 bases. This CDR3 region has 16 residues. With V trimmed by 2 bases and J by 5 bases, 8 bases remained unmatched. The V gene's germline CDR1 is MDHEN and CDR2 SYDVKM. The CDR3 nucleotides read TGTGCCAGCAGTTTAAGCCCGACAGGGGGCTTTACTGAAGCTTTCTTT. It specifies CASSLSPTGGFTEAFF.

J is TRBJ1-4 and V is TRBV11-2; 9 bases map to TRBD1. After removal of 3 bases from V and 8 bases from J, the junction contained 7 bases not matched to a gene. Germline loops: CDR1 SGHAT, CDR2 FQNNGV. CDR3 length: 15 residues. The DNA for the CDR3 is TGTGCCAGCAGCTTCCCCGGGACAGGGAGGGAAAAACTGTTTTTT. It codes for CASSFPGTGREKLFF.

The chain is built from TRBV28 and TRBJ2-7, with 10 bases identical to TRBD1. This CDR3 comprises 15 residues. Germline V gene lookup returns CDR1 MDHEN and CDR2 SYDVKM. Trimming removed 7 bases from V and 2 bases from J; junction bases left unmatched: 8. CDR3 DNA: TGTGCCAGCACCCCCGAGACAGGGGGCACCTACGAGCAGTACTTC. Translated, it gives CASTPETGGTYEQYF.

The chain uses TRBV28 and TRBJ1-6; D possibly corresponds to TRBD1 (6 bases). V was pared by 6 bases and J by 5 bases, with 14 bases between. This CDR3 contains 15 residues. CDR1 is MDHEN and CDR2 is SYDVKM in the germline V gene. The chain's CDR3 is CASRPQGRDNSPLHF. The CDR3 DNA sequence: TGTGCCAGCAGACCACAGGGAAGGGATAATTCACCCCTCCACTTT.

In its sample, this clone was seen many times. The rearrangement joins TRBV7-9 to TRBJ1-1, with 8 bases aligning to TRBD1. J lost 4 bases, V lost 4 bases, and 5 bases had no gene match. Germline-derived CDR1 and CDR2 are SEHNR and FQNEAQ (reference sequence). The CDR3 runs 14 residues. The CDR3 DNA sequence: TGTGCCAGCAGCTACACAGGGGGGATCACTGAAGCTTTCTTT. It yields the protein CASSYTGGITEAFF.

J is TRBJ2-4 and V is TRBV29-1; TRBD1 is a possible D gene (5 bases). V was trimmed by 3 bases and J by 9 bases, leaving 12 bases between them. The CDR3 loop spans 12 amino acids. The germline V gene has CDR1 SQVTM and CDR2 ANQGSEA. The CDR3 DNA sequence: TGCAGCGTTGATGTGGGCAGGGCCATTCAGTACTTC. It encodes CSVDVGRAIQYF.

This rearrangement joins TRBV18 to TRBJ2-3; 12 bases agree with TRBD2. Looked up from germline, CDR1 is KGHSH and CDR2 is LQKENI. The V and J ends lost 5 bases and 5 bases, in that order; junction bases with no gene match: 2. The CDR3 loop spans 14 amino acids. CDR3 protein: CASSGGLAGDTQYF. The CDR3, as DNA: TGTGCCAGCTCAGGGGGACTAGCGGGAGATACGCAGTATTTT.